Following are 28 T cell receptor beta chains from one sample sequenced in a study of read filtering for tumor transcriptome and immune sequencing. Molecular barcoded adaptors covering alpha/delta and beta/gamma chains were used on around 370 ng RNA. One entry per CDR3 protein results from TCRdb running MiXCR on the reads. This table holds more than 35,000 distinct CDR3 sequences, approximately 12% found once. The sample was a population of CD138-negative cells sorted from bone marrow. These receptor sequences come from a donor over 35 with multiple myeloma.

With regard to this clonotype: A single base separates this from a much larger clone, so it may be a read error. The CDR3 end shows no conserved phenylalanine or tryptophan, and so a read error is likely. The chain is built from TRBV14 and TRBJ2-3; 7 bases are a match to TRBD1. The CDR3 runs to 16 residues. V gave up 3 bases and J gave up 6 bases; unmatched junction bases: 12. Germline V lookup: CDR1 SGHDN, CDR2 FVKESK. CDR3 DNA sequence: TGTGCCAGCAGCCACCGCGGACAGGCAATTACGGATACGCAGTATCTT. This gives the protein CASSHRGQAITDTQYL.

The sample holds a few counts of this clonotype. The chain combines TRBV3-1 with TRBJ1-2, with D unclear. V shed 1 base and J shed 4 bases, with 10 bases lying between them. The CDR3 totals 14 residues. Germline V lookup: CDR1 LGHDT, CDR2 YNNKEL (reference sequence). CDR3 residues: CASSQAELVYGYTF. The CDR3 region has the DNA TGTGCCAGCAGCCAAGCGGAGCTTGTCTATGGCTACACCTTC.

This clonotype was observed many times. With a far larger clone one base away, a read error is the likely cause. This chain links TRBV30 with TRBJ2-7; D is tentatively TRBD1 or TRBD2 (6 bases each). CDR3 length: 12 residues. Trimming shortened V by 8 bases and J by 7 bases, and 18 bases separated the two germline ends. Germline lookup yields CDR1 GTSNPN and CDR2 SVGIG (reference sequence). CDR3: CALWGAGNEQYF. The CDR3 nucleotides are TGTGCCCTGTGGGGGGCGGGCAATGAGCAGTACTTC.

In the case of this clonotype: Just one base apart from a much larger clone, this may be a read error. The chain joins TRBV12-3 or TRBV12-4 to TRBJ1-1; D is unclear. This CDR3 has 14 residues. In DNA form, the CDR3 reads TGTGCCAGCAGTCCCCGGCGTTCGAACACTGAAGCTCTCTTT. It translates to CASSPRRSNTEALF.

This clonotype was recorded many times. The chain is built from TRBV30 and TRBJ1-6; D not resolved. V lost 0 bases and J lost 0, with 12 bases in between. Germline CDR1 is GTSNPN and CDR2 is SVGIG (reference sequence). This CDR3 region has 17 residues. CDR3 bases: TGTGCCTGGAGTGTATTTGCTGGAAGCTCCTATAATTCACCCCTCCACTTT. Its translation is CAWSVFAGSSYNSPLHF.

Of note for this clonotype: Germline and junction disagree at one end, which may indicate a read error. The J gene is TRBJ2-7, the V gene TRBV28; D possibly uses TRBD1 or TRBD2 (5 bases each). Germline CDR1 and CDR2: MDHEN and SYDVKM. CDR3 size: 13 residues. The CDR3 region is CASSPQGTHERYF. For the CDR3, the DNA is TGCGCCAGCAGTCCCCAAGGGACCCACGAGCGGTACTTC.

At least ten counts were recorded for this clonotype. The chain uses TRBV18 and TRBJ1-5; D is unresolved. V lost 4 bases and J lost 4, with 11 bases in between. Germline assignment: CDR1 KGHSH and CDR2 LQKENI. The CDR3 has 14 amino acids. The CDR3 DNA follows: TGTGCCAGCTCACATGCGGATCAGAATCAGCCCCAGCATTTT. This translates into CASSHADQNQPQHF.

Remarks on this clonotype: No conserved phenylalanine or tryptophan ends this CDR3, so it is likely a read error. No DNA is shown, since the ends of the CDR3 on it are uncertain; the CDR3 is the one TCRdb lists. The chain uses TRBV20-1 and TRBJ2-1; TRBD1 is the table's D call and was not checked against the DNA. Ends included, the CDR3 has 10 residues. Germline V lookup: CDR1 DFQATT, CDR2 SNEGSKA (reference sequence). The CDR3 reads CSASGNEQLC.

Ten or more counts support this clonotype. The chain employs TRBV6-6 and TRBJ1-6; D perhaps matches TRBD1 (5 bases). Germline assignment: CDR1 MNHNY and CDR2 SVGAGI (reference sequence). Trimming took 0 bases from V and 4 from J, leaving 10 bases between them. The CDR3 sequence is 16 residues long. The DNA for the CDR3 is TGTGCCAGCAGTTACTCCCAGGGAACTTATAATTCACCCCTCCACTTT. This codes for CASSYSQGTYNSPLHF.

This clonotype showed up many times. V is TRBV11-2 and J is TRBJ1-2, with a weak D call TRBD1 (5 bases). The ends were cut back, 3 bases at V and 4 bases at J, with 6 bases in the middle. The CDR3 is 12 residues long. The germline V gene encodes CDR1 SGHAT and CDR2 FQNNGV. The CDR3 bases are TGTGCCAGCAGCTTGGGGCCCTATGGCTACACCTTC. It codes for CASSLGPYGYTF.

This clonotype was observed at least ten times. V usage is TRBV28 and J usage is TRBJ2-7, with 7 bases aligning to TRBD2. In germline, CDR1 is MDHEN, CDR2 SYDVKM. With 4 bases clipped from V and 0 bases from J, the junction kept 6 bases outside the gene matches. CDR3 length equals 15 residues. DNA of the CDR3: TGTGCCAGCAGTTCTAGCGGACCCGACTCCTACGAGCAGTACTTC. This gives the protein CASSSSGPDSYEQYF.

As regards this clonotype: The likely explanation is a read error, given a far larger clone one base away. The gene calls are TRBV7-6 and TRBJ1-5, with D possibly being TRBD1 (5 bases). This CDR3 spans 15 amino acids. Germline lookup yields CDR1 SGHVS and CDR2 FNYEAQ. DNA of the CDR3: TGTGCCAGCAGCCCTTCAGGGAATAGCGATCAGCCCCAGCATTTT. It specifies CASSPSGNSDQPQHF.

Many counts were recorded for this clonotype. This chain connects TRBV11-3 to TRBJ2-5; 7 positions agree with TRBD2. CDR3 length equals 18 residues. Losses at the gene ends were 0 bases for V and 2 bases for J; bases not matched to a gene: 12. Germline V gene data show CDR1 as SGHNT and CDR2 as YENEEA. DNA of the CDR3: TGTGCCAGCAGCTTAGATCGGGGCCCGACTAGCAGGCAAGAGACCCAGTACTTC. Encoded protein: CASSLDRGPTSRQETQYF.

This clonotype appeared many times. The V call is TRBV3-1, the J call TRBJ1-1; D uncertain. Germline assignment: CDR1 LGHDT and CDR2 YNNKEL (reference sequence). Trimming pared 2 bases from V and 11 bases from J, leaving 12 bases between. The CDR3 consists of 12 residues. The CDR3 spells CASSQSGLWAFF. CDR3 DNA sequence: TGTGCCAGCAGCCAATCAGGTTTATGGGCTTTCTTT.

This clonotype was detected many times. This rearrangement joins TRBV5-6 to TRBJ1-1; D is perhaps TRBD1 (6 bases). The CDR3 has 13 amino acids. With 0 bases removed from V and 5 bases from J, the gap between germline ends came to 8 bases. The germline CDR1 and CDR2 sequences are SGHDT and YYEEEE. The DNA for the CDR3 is TGTGCCAGCAGCTTGGGGGGGCGGACTGAAGCTTTCTTT. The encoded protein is CASSLGGRTEAFF.

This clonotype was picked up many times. The CDR3 loop is CASSLRQGDQPQHF. DNA for the CDR3: TGTGCCAGCAGCTTACGACAGGGTGATCAGCCCCAGCATTTT. This chain uses TRBV7-8 with TRBJ1-5; 7 nucleotides match TRBD1. V lost 2 bases, J lost 5 bases, and 3 bases stayed unmatched. CDR1 SGHVS and CDR2 FQNEAQ come from the germline V gene. The CDR3 covers 14 residues.

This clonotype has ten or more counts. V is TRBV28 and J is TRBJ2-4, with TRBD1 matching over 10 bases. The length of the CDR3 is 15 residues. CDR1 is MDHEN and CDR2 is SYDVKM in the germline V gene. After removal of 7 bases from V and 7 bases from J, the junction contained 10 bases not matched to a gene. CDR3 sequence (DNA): TGTGCCAGCACTACTCCGGGACAGGGGAGTAACATTCAGTACTTC. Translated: CASTTPGQGSNIQYF.

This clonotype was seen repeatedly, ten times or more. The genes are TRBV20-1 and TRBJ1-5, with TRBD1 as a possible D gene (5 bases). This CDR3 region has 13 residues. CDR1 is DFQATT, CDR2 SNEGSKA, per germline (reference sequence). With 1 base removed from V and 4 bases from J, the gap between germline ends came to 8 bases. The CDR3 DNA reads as TGCAGTGCTAGAGCGACAGTTAATCAGCCCCAGCATTTT. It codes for CSARATVNQPQHF.

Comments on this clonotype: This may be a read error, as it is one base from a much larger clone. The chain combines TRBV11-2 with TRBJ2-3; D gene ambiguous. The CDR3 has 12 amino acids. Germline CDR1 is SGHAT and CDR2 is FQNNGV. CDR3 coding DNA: TGTGCCAGCAGCTTAGACTCAGATACGCGGTATTTT. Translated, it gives CASSLDSDTRYF.

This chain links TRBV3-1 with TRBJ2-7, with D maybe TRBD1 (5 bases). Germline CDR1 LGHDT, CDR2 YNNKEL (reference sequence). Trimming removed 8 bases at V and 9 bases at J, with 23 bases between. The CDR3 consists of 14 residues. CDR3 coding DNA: TGTGCCAGCGGCCCTCGACAGTCGTACGGCGGGCAGTACTTC. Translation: CASGPRQSYGGQYF.

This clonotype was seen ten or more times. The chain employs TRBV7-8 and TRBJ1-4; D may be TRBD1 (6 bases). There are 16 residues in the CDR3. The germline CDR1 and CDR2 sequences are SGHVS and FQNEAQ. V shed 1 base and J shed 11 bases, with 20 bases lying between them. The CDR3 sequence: CASSLEQGSPFGKLFF. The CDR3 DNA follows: TGTGCCAGCAGCTTAGAACAGGGCTCCCCCTTTGGGAAACTGTTTTTT.

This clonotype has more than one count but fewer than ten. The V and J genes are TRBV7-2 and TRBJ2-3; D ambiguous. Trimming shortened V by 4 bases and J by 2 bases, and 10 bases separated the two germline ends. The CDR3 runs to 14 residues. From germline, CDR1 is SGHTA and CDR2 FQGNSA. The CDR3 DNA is TGTGCCAGCAGCTCGTGGGTCTCCACAGATACGCAGTATTTT. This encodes CASSSWVSTDTQYF.

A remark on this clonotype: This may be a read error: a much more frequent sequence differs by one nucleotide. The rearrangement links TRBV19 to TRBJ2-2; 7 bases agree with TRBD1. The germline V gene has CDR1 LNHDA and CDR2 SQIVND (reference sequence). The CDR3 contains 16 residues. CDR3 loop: CASCTGALANTRELFF. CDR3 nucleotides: TGTGCCAGTTGTACAGGGGCATTAGCGAACACCAGGGAGCTGTTTTTT.

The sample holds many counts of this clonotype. The CDR3 region is CASSFHPYEQYF. The CDR3 coding sequence is TGTGCCAGCAGTTTTCACCCCTACGAGCAGTACTTC. The chain has TRBV28 and TRBJ2-7, with D unclear. V gave up 3 bases and J gave up 2 bases, with 5 bases separating them. The CDR3 runs 12 residues. The germline CDR1 and CDR2 sequences are MDHEN and SYDVKM.

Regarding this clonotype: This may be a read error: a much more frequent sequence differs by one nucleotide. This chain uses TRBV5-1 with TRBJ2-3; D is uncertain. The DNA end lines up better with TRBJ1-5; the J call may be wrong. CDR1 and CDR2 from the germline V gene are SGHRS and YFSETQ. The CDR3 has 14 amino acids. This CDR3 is CASSLVASPDTQHF. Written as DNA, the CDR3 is TGCGCCAGCAGCTTGGTAGCCAGCCCAGATACGCAGCATTTT.

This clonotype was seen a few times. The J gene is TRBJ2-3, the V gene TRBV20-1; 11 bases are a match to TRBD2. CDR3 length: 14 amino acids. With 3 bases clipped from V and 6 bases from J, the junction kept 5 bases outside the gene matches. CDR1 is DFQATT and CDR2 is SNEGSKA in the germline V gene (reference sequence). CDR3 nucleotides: TGCAGTGCTAGGACTAGCGGGGACTGGGATACGCAGTATTTT. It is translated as CSARTSGDWDTQYF.

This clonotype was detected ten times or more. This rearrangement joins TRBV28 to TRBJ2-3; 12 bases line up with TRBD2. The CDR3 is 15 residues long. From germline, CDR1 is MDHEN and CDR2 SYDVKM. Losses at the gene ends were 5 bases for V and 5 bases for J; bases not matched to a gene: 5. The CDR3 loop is CASSLAGGPEDTQYF. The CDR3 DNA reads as TGTGCCAGCAGTCTAGCGGGGGGGCCCGAAGATACGCAGTATTTT.

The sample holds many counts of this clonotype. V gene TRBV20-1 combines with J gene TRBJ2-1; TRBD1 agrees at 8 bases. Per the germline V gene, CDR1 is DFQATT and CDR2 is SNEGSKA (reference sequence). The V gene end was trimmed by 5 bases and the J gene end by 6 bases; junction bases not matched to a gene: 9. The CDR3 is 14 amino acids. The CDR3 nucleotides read TGCAGTGCTTCCGGGACAGGACCGTCCAATGAGCAGTTCTTC. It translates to CSASGTGPSNEQFF.